The rows below give T cell receptor beta chains drawn from one sample of a study of glioma-infiltrating T cells. In TCRdb, the multiplex PCR reads were re-called with MiXCR into one record per CDR3 protein. This repertoire shows about 210,000 distinct CDR3 sequences, 32% found once; its top ten account for 20% to 25%. Sequencing used glioma tissue, nonneoplastic brain tissue, or PBMCs (not recorded which). Source of these receptors: a human donor with low-grade glioma or glioblastoma, undergoing nonglioma brain surgery, or in good health (not recorded which). The conserved cysteine and the conserved F or W are not part of the CDR3 here. The size field is filled for only some rows; it gives once, few, many or a size class.

clone_size	v_call	j_call	cdr3_aa
many	TRBV6-2/TRBV6-3	TRBJ2-2	ASSWGPQAGPYTGELF
many	TRBV6-1	TRBJ1-1	ASSVFSLGNTEAF
few	TRBV4-3	TRBJ1-2	ASSARPILDGYT
few	TRBV4-3	TRBJ1-2	ASSQANSINYGYT
many	TRBV28	TRBJ2-1	ASSFYNEQF
many	TRBV7-2	TRBJ2-7	ASSQVAGFYEQY
NA	TRBV28	TRBJ1-1	ASSSRVHTEAF
many	TRBV7-9	TRBJ2-2	ASRDQTGELF
few	TRBV12-3/TRBV12-4	TRBJ2-7	ASRSQGAGEQY
many	TRBV28	TRBJ1-1	ASISPSQVDTEAF
many	TRBV28	TRBJ2-3	ASSPSRRGSTDTQY
many	TRBV28	TRBJ2-5	ASSLSRRNKETQY
many	TRBV6-1	TRBJ1-5	ASRLRDREYSNQPQH
many	TRBV7-9	TRBJ2-1	ASSHTGVPYNEQF
NA	TRBV27	TRBJ2-3	ASSLGEGRADTQY
NA	TRBV27	TRBJ2-3	ASRLRMSGGTDTQY
NA	TRBV19	TRBJ2-7	ARAPGNRGSYEQY
many	TRBV7-2	TRBJ2-3	ASSSATGWTDTQY
many	TRBV6-1	TRBJ1-2	ASSADRNGYT
many	TRBV20-1	TRBJ2-1	SARYVTGAMGEQF
many	TRBV7-2	TRBJ2-5	ASSFNVLAARETQY
many	TRBV11-2	TRBJ2-5	ASSFTESQETQY
many	TRBV7-2	TRBJ2-3	ASSLWTGVTDTQY
NA	TRBV6-5	TRBJ2-5	ASSPFLGGKTQY
many	TRBV27	TRBJ2-3	ASSSGLRDTQY
NA	TRBV19	TRBJ2-2	ASRVTGDNGELF
many	TRBV7-2	TRBJ1-1	ASSLTGMSTEAF
few	TRBV18	TRBJ2-1	ASSPLPREAYYYNEQF
NA	TRBV12-3/TRBV12-4	TRBJ2-1	ASSPQGSGEQF
many	TRBV6-5	TRBJ2-7	ASSYSARGTYEQY
many	TRBV12-3/TRBV12-4	TRBJ2-1	ASSLAGPRDEQF
few	TRBV7-8	TRBJ2-7	ASSPTLDRIYEQY
few	TRBV14	TRBJ1-6	ASSQVEGNSPLH
NA	TRBV11-2	TRBJ2-3	ASSDIAVSGTQY
NA	TRBV2	TRBJ1-1	ARGQGGMNTEAF
few	TRBV7-6	TRBJ1-5	ASSLGPERYSNQPQH
NA	TRBV5-1	TRBJ2-7	ASSPQGSTYEQY
many	TRBV7-9	TRBJ1-1	ASSLVAAIHTEAF
once	TRBV19	TRBJ1-3	ASKVPGSGNTIY
NA	TRBV28	TRBJ1-6	ASKIGQGRSPLH
NA	TRBV6-1	TRBJ2-7	ASSQRPSGIFEQY
few	TRBV7-9	TRBJ1-4	ASSLSQGDGEKLF
few	TRBV29-1	TRBJ2-7	SVEAGGGSYEQY